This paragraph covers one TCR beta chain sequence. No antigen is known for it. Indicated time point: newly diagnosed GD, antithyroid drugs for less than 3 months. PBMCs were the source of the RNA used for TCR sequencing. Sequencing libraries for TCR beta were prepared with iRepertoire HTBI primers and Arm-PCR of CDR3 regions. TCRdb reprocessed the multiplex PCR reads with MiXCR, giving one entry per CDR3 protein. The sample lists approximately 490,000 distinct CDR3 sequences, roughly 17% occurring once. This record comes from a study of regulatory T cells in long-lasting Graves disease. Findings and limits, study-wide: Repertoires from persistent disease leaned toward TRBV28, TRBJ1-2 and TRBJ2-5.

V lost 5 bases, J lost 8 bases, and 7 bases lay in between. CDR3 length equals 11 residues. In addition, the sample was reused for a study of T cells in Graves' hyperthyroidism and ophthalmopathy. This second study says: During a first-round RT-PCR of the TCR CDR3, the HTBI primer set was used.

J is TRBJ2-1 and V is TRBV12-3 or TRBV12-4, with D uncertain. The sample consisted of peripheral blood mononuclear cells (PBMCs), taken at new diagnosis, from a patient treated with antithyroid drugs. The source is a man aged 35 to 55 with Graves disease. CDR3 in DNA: TGTGCCAGCAGTCCCGGACATGAGCAGTTCTTC. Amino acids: CASSPGHEQFF.